This TCR beta chain appears in the sequencing data of a study of cytomegalovirus exposure and HLA in healthy donors. Germline CDR1 reads SGHNT; CDR2 reads YENEEA. Trimming removed 1 base from V and 5 bases from J, with 23 bases in between. The length of the CDR3 is 19 residues. The PCR was carried out with 60 Vbeta primers and 13 Jbeta primers. Original handling: A later analysis counted some 87 million unique TCR beta chains, about 11 million shared. The repertoire was sequenced with immunoSEQ multiplex PCR; TCRdb's copy has only in-frame clones and lacks some. For V, J and clone size, that table is used; D and trimming come from the DNA. The sample lists about 140,000 clones, around 83% occurring once.

The sample was PBMCs. The source of this sequence is a woman between 45 and 65 years old in good health and CMV-seropositive. The chain recombines TRBV11-3 with TRBJ1-4; tentative D call: TRBD1 (6 bases). CDR3 sequence reads: CASSLAPRPRGRGNEKLFF. CDR3 nucleotide sequence: TGTGCCAGCAGCTTAGCTCCCCGGCCTAGGGGCAGGGGAAATGAAAAACTGTTTTTT.